Presented here are 32 T cell receptor beta chains from one specimen sequenced in a study of response to subunit inactivated influenza vaccine. In TCRdb, the RT-PCR reads were re-called with MiXCR into one record per CDR3 protein. The sample gives hundreds of thousands of distinct CDR3 sequences, 10% to 15% of which show up once; around 13% is in the top ten. The specimen comprised PBMCs from blood, sampled roughly 46 days after vaccination. Receptors were obtained from a man over 45 who received an inactivated influenza vaccine.

The J gene is TRBJ1-5, the V gene TRBV6-5; D uncertain. This CDR3 has 16 amino acids. V was pared by 0 bases and J by 6 bases, with 15 bases between. Germline CDR1 is MNHEY and CDR2 is SVGAGI. CDR3 in amino acids: CASSYSRAIGSQPQHF. The CDR3 DNA follows: TGTGCCAGCAGTTACTCGAGGGCCATAGGGAGTCAGCCCCAGCATTTT.

There are a few counts of this clonotype. At one boundary the junction diverges from the germline segment, which might be a read error. The rearrangement links TRBV28 to TRBJ2-5, with 9 bases matching TRBD1. In germline, CDR1 is MDHEN, CDR2 SYDVKM. This CDR3 comprises 13 residues. CDR3 region: CASSSGYSGQGNF. The CDR3 DNA follows: TGTGCCAGCAGCTCGGGGTACAGTGGACAGGGGAACTTC.

This clonotype was detected ten times or more. The genes are TRBV27 and TRBJ2-7; 13 bases match TRBD2. This CDR3 has 15 amino acids. The trim removed 5 bases at V and 6 bases at J, leaving 7 bases unmatched. Germline loops: CDR1 MNHEY, CDR2 SMNVEV (reference sequence). CDR3 sequence reads: CASSPWTSGSSEQYF. CDR3 nucleotide sequence: TGTGCCAGCAGTCCGTGGACTAGCGGGAGTTCCGAGCAGTACTTC.

This clonotype was observed a few times. The chain links TRBV11-2 to TRBJ2-5, with TRBD1 identical over 9 bases. CDR3 length: 16 amino acids. Trimming took 1 base from V and 6 from J; bases not matched to a gene: 9. The germline gives CDR1 SGHAT, CDR2 FQNNGV. The CDR3 nucleotides are TGTGCCAGCAGCTTAGCTGGTACAGGGGGCTCGAAGACCCAGTACTTC. As protein: CASSLAGTGGSKTQYF.

As to this clonotype: The conserved final phenylalanine or tryptophan is absent from the CDR3, which likely points to a read error. It is unclear where the CDR3 begins or ends on the DNA, so no DNA is shown, and the CDR3 is as TCRdb lists it. The chain carries TRBV10-3 and TRBJ2-5; whether TRBD2, the table's D call, matches the DNA was not checked. The length of the CDR3 is 12 amino acids, counting both ends. CDR1 ENHRY and CDR2 SYGVKD come from the germline V gene. The CDR3 region is CAIIGFCGRRGI.

This clonotype has a handful of counts. This chain uses TRBV29-1 with TRBJ2-3; 8 nucleotides align to TRBD2. The CDR3 has 15 amino acids. Germline V CDR1 and CDR2: SQVTM, ANQGSEA. V gave up 3 bases and J gave up 6 bases; unmatched junction bases: 11. The CDR3 spells CSVESGREVEDTQYF. CDR3 sequence (DNA): TGCAGCGTTGAGTCGGGGCGGGAGGTCGAGGATACGCAGTATTTT.

In its sample, this clonotype was seen a few times. The chain recombines TRBV28 with TRBJ1-1, with a tentative D call TRBD1 (6 bases). CDR1 is MDHEN, CDR2 SYDVKM, per germline. The V end lost 5 bases, the J end lost 4 bases, and 17 bases lay between the germline ends. The CDR3 covers 15 residues. This chain's CDR3 is CASSPYRVRGTEAFF. The CDR3 DNA reads TGTGCCAGCAGTCCCTACAGGGTAAGAGGCACTGAAGCTTTCTTT.

This clonotype was picked up a small number of times. The V call is TRBV20-1, the J call TRBJ2-5; D may correspond to TRBD1 or TRBD2 (5 bases each). With 5 bases removed from V and 1 base from J, the gap between germline ends came to 11 bases. This CDR3 is 13 amino acids long. Germline V gene data show CDR1 as DFQATT and CDR2 as SNEGSKA (reference sequence). The CDR3 nucleotides read TGCAGTGCTCACCGGGGCCCCCAAGAGACCCAGTACTTC. It encodes CSAHRGPQETQYF.

This sequence joins TRBV7-6 and TRBJ2-5, with 7 bases lining up with TRBD2. CDR1 is SGHVS, CDR2 FNYEAQ, per germline. With V trimmed by 11 bases and J by 5 bases, 8 bases remained unmatched. CDR3 length equals 12 residues. Written as DNA, the CDR3 is TGTGCCTCATCTAGCGGAAGGGAGACCCAGTACTTC. Translated, it gives CASSSGRETQYF.

The gene calls are TRBV7-8 and TRBJ1-1; D not certain. V was cut by 6 bases and J by 2 bases, with 16 bases left in between. This CDR3 has 15 residues. Germline CDR1 and CDR2: SGHVS and FQNEAQ. DNA for the CDR3: TGTGCCAGCAGTCTAGGGATGGTCAGAAACACTGAAGCTTTCTTT. This codes for CASSLGMVRNTEAFF.

The J gene is TRBJ2-3, the V gene TRBV4-1, with D hard to call. Germline loops: CDR1 MGHRA, CDR2 YSYEKL. The CDR3 spans 13 residues. V lost 2 bases, J lost 2 bases, and 5 bases lay in between. The CDR3 nucleotides read TGCGCCAGCAGCCAATCCCTCACAGATACGCAGTATTTT. Its protein is CASSQSLTDTQYF.

In its sample, this clonotype was seen a few times. This chain uses TRBV28 with TRBJ2-1; D gene ambiguous. This CDR3 contains 13 residues. The germline V and J ends were trimmed by 3 bases and 7 bases, with 10 bases remaining between them. Germline lookup yields CDR1 MDHEN and CDR2 SYDVKM. The CDR3 reads CASSFLSANEQFF. DNA for the CDR3: TGTGCCAGCAGTTTCTTATCGGCGAATGAGCAGTTCTTC.

This clonotype was detected many times. The chain uses TRBV10-2 and TRBJ2-1, with 7 bases that match TRBD1. V lost 6 bases, J lost 5 bases, and 10 bases stayed unmatched. Germline CDR1 reads WSHSY; CDR2 reads SAAADI. The CDR3 contains 15 residues. The DNA for the CDR3 is TGCGCCAGCAGAAGAAGGGGGCTAGCCCACAATGAGCAGTTCTTC. Amino acid sequence: CASRRRGLAHNEQFF.

This rearrangement joins TRBV27 to TRBJ1-6; no reliable D call. V lost 5 bases to trimming and J lost 0 bases, with 8 bases between them. From germline, CDR1 is MNHEY and CDR2 SMNVEV (reference sequence). This CDR3 has 15 residues. The CDR3 nucleotides read TGTGCCAGCAGTCGGGCCAACTCCTATAATTCACCCCTCCACTTT. It yields the protein CASSRANSYNSPLHF.

The rearrangement links TRBV7-2 to TRBJ2-1; D not resolved. The CDR3 is made up of 12 amino acids. V lost 1 base and J lost 12, with 10 bases in between. Per germline, CDR1 SGHTA and CDR2 FQGNSA. Here the CDR3 DNA reads TGTGCCAGCAGCTTAGGGCCTGATGGGCAGTTCTTC. This gives the protein CASSLGPDGQFF.

This clonotype has more than one count but fewer than ten. This rearrangement joins TRBV12-3 or TRBV12-4 to TRBJ2-1; D unclear. This CDR3 contains 11 residues. V was cut by 5 bases and J by 10 bases, with 9 bases left in between. The CDR3 protein is CASSMSREQFF. The CDR3 DNA reads as TGTGCCAGCAGTATGTCCCGGGAGCAGTTCTTC.

This chain joins TRBV5-6 and TRBJ1-2; weak D call: TRBD1 (5 bases). The CDR3 sequence is 16 residues long. V was clipped by 6 bases and J by 8 bases, with 26 bases between them. Germline V gene lookup returns CDR1 SGHDT and CDR2 YYEEEE. CDR3 nucleotides: TGTGCCAGCATCCTCGACAAAACCGCAGGGATGGGCGGCTACACCTTC. Its translation is CASILDKTAGMGGYTF.

The chain uses TRBV5-1 and TRBJ2-7; perhaps TRBD2 as D (6 bases). Germline V gene sequence: CDR1 SGHRS, CDR2 YFSETQ. The CDR3 length is 15 residues. V was shortened by 3 bases and J by 5 bases, with 18 bases between the two germline ends. For the CDR3, the DNA is TGCGCCAGCAGCTCCCATACCGGGGGTGCAAACGAGCAGTACTTC. Translated, it gives CASSSHTGGANEQYF.

This clonotype was observed at least ten times. The rearrangement uses TRBV7-8 and TRBJ2-1; 9 positions agree with TRBD2. Trimming cost V 5 bases and J 1 base; bases outside gene matches: 9. Germline V gene lookup returns CDR1 SGHVS and CDR2 FQNEAQ. This CDR3 is built from 17 residues. The CDR3 loop is CASSGASGAISYNEQFF. In nucleotides, the CDR3 is TGTGCCAGCAGCGGGGCTAGCGGGGCTATTTCCTACAATGAGCAGTTCTTC.

There are a few counts of this clonotype. The V gene is TRBV24-1, the J gene TRBJ2-3; the D is unclear. Germline loops: CDR1 KGHDR, CDR2 SFDVKD. CDR3 size: 12 residues. V was pared by 6 bases and J by 10 bases, with 13 bases between. The CDR3, as DNA: TGTGCCACCAGTAGCGTCTCGACGGCGCAGTATTTT. It encodes CATSSVSTAQYF.

The chain is built from TRBV12-3 or TRBV12-4 and TRBJ2-7, with TRBD1 identical over 7 bases. V lost 5 bases, J lost 6 bases, and 1 base stayed unmatched. The CDR3 has 11 residues. CDR3 sequence: CASSDRVEQYF. The CDR3 DNA is TGTGCCAGCAGTGACAGGGTCGAGCAGTACTTC.

This clonotype was counted only a few times. The chain uses TRBV12-3 or TRBV12-4 and TRBJ2-7, with D perhaps matching TRBD2 (5 bases). Trimming stripped 5 bases from V and 3 bases from J, with 17 bases between. This CDR3 has 15 amino acids. CDR3: CASSPSGSAGYEQYF. The CDR3 DNA sequence: TGTGCCAGCAGTCCCTCAGGTTCCGCGGGCTACGAGCAGTACTTC.

This clonotype was seen more than once but under ten times. The chain combines TRBV12-3 or TRBV12-4 with TRBJ1-1, with D unclear. The CDR3 covers 14 residues. V lost 6 bases, J lost 3 bases, and 14 bases lay in between. The CDR3 reads CASSPVGRDTEAFF. CDR3 sequence (DNA): TGTGCCAGCAGCCCGGTGGGTCGGGACACTGAAGCTTTCTTT.

This clonotype was recorded many times. The rearrangement uses TRBV10-3 and TRBJ2-1; D is ambiguous. Germline V gene lookup returns CDR1 ENHRY and CDR2 SYGVKD. The CDR3 extends over 14 amino acids. V dropped 7 bases and J dropped 5 bases, with 15 bases sitting between them. As DNA, the CDR3 is TGTGCCATCATGAGCTCGGGTAGAAACAATGAGCAGTTCTTC. It translates to CAIMSSGRNNEQFF.

Concerning this clonotype itself: A single base separates this from a much larger clone, so it may be a read error. Since the CDR3 does not end with the conserved phenylalanine or tryptophan, this likely comes from a read error. The V call is TRBV27, the J call TRBJ2-7; D ambiguous. Looked up from germline, CDR1 is MNHEY and CDR2 is SMNVEV (reference sequence). The V gene lost 4 bases and the J gene lost 0 bases, with 7 bases spanning the gap. The CDR3 is 13 amino acids. CDR3 sequence reads: CASSSLFSYEQYL. The CDR3 nucleotides are TGTGCCAGCAGTTCGCTATTCTCCTACGAGCAGTACTTA.

The sample holds a few counts of this clonotype. The rearrangement links TRBV6-5 to TRBJ1-6; the match to TRBD1 covers 11 bases. With V trimmed by 5 bases and J by 9 bases, 15 bases remained unmatched. The CDR3 length is 18 residues. Germline V CDR1 and CDR2: MNHEY, SVGAGI. The CDR3 DNA sequence: TGTGCCAGCAGTAACAGGGGGACAGGGGGGAGCGGAGGTTCACCCCTCCACTTT. It is translated as CASSNRGTGGSGGSPLHF.

This clonotype has just a few counts. This rearrangement joins TRBV6-5 to TRBJ1-2; D gene unclear. Per the germline V gene, CDR1 is MNHEY and CDR2 is SVGAGI. The CDR3 runs to 13 residues. V was shortened by 2 bases and J by 4 bases, with 8 bases between the two germline ends. CDR3: CASSYAEFYGYTF. The DNA for the CDR3 is TGTGCCAGCAGTTACGCAGAATTCTATGGCTACACCTTC.

This clonotype has more than one count but fewer than ten. The chain is built from TRBV5-6 and TRBJ2-2, with D tentatively TRBD2 (6 bases). The V gene lost 4 bases and the J gene lost 1 base, with 14 bases spanning the gap. Germline assignment: CDR1 SGHDT and CDR2 YYEEEE. The CDR3 runs 16 residues. CDR3 nucleotides: TGTGCCAGCAGCGCGGGGCAGTTCAAGAACACCGGGGAGCTGTTTTTT. This encodes CASSAGQFKNTGELFF.

The chain employs TRBV24-1 and TRBJ2-3; D is tentatively TRBD1 or TRBD2 (5 bases each). Germline V lookup: CDR1 KGHDR, CDR2 SFDVKD. The CDR3 sequence is 14 residues long. Trimming cost V 7 bases and J 0 bases, with 10 bases left between them. In DNA, the CDR3 is TGTGCCACCAGCGGGACGGCGAGCACAGATACGCAGTATTTT. This translates into CATSGTASTDTQYF.

At least ten counts were recorded for this clonotype. The chain couples TRBV20-1 to TRBJ2-5, with D unresolved. This CDR3 has 12 residues. V lost 5 bases to trimming and J lost 4 bases, with 11 bases between them. Germline CDR1 and CDR2: DFQATT and SNEGSKA (reference sequence). The CDR3 coding sequence is TGCAGTGCTCCCCCGCCGGGAGAGACCCAGTACTTC. Amino acids: CSAPPPGETQYF.

V is TRBV27 and J is TRBJ1-5, with D perhaps matching TRBD1 (5 bases). V gave up 5 bases and J gave up 1 base, with 18 bases separating them. Germline CDR1 reads MNHEY; CDR2 reads SMNVEV (reference sequence). The CDR3 runs 17 residues. The CDR3 DNA reads as TGTGCCAGCAGTCTTTACTCAACAGGTTTAAGCAATCAGCCCCAGCATTTT. It translates to CASSLYSTGLSNQPQHF.

This clonotype has just a few counts. V is TRBV29-1 and J is TRBJ2-3; 10 bases map to TRBD2. CDR1 and CDR2 (germline): SQVTM, ANQGSEA. V was clipped by 4 bases and J by 5 bases; unmatched bases: 6. This CDR3 is 14 amino acids long. The CDR3: CSVVLAGVVDTQYF. The CDR3, as DNA: TGCAGCGTTGTTCTAGCGGGGGTGGTAGATACGCAGTATTTT.